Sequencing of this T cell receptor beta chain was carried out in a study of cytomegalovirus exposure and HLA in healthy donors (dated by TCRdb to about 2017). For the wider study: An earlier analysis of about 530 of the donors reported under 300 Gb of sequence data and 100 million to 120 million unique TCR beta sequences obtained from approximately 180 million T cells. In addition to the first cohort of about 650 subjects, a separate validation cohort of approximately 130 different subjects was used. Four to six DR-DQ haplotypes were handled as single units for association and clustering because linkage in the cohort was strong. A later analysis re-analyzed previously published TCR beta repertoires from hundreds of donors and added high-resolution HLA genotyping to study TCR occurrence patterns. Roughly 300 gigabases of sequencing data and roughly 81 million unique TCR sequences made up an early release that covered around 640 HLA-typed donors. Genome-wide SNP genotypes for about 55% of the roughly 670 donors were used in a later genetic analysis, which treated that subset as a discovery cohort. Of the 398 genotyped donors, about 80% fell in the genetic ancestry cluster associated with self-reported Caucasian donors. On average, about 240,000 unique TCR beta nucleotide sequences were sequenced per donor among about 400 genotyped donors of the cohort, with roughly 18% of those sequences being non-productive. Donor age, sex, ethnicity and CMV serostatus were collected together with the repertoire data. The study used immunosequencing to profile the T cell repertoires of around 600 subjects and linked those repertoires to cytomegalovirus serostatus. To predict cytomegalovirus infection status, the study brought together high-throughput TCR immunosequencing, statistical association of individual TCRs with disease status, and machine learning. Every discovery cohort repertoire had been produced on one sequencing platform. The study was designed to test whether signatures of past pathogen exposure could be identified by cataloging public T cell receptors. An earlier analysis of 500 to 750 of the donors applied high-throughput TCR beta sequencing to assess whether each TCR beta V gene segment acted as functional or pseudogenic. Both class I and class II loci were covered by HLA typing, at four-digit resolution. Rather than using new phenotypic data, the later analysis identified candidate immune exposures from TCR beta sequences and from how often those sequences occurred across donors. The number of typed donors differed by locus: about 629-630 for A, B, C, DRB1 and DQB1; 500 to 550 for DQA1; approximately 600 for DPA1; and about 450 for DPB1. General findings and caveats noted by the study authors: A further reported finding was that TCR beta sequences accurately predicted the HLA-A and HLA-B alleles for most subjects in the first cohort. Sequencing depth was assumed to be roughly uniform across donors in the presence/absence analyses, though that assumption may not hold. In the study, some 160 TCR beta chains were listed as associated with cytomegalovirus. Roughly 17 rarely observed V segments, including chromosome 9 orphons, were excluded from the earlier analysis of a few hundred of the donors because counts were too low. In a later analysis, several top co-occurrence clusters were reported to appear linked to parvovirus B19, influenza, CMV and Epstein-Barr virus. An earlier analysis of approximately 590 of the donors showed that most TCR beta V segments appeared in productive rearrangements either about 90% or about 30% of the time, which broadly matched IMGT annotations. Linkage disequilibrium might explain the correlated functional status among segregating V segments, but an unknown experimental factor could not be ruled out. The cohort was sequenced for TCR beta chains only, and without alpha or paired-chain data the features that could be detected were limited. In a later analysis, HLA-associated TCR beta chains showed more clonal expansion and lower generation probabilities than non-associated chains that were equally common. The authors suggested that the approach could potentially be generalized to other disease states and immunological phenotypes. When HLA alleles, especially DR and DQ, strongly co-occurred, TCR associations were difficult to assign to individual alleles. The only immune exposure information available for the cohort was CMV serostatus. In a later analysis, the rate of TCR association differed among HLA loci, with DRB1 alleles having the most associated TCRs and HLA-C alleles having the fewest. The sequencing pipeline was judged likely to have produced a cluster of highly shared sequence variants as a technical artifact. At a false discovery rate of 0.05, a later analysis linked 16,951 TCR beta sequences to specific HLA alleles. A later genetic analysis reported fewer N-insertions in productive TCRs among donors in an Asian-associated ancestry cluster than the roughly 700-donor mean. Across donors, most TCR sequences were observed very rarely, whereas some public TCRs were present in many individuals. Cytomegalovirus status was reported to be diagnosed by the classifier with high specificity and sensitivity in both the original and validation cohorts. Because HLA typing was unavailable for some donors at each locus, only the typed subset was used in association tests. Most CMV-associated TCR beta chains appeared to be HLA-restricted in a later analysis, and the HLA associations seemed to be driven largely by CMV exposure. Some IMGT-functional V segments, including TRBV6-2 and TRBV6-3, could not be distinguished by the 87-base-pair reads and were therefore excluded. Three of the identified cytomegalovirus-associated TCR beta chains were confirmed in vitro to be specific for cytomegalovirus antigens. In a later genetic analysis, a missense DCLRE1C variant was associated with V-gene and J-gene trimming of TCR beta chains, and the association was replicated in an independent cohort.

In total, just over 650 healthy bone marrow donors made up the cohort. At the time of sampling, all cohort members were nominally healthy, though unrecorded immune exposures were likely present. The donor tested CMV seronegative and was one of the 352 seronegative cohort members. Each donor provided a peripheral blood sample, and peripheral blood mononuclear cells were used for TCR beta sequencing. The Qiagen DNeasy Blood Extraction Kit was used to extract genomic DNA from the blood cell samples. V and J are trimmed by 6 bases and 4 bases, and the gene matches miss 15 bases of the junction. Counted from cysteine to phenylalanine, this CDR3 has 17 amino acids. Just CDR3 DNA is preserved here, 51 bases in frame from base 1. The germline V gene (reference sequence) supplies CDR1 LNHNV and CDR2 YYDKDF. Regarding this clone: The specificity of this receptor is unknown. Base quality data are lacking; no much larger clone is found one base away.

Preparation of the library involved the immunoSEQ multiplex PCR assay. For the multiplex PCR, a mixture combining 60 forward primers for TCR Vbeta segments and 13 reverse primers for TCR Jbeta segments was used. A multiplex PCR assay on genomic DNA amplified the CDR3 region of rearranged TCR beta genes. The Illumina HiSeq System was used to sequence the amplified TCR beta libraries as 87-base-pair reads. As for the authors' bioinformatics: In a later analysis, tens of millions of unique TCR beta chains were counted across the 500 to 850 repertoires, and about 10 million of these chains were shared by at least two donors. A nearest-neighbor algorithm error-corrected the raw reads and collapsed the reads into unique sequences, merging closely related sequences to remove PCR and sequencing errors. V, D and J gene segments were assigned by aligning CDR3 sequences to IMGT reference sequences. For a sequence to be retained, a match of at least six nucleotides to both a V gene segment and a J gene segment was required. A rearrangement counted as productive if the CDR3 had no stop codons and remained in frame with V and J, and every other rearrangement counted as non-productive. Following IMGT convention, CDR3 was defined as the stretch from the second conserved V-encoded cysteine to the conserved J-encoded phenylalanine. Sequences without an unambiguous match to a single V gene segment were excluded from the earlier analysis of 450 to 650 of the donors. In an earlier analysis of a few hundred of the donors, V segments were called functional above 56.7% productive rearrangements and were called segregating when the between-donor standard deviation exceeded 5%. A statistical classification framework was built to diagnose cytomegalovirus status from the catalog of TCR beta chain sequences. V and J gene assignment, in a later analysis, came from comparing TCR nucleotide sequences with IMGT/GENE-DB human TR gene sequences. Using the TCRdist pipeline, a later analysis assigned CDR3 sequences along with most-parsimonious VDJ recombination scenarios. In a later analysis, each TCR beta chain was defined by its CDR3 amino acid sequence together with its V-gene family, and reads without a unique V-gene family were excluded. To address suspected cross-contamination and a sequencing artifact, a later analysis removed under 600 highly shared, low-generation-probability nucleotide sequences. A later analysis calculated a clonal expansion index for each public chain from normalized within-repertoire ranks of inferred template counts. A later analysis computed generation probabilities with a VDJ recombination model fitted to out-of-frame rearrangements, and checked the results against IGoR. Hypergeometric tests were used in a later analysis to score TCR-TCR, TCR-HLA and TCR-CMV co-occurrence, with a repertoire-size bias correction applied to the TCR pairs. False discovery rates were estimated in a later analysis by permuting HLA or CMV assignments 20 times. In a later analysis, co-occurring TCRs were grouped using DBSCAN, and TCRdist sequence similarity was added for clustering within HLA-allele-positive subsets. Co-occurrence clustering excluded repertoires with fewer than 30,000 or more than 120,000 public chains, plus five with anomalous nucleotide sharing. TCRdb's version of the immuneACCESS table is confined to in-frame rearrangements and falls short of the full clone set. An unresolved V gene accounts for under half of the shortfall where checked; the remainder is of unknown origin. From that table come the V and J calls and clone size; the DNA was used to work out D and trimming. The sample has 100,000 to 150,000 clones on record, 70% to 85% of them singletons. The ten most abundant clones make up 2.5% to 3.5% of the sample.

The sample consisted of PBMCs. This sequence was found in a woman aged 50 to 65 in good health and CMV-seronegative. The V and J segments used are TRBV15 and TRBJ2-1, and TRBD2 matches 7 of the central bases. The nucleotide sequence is TGTGCCACCAGTAACAATCGGGGGGTCCTTGCTTACAATGAGCAGTTCTTC. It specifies CATSNNRGVLAYNEQFF.